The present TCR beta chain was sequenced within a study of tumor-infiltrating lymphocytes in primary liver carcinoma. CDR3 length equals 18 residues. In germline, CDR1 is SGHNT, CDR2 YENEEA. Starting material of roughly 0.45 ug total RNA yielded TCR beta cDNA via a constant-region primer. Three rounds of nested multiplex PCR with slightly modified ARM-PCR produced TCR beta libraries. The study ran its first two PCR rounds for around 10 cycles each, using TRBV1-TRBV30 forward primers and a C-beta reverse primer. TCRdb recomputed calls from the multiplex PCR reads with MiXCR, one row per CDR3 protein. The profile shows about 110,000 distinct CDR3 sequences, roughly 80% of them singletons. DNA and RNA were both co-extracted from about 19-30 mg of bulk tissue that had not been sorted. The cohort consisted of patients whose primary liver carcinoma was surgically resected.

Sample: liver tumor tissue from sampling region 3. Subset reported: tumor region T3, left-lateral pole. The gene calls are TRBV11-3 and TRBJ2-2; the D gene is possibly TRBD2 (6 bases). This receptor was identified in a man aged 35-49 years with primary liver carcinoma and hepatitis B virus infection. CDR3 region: CASSLGRIEGGNTGELFF. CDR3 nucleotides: TGTGCGAGTAGCTTAGGGCGGATAGAGGGAGGGAACACCGGGGAGCTGTTTTTT.